These 7 T cell receptor beta chains originate from one sample sequenced in a study of blood T cell repertoires in COVID-19. Sequencing used immunoSEQ multiplex PCR; TCRdb keeps in-frame clones, though not all of them. The sample has 90,000 to 100,000 clones, around nine tenths seen once. The sample taken for sequencing was peripheral blood. Receptor source: a woman aged 60-75 years with COVID-19, enrolled during active disease.

This chain connects TRBV28 to TRBJ1-5, with 7 nucleotides matching TRBD1. From germline, CDR1 is MDHEN and CDR2 SYDVKM. The CDR3 sequence is 16 residues long. The junction had 10 bases not matched to a gene; V was cut back by 5 bases and J by 3 bases. CDR3: CASSGGQAIINQPQHF. The CDR3 nucleotides read TGTGCCAGCAGTGGTGGACAGGCGATCATCAATCAGCCCCAGCATTTT.

The gene calls are TRBV5-8 and TRBJ2-7; D uncertain. Trimming removed 1 base at V and 5 bases at J, with 4 bases between. This CDR3 has 11 amino acids. Germline V gene data show CDR1 as SGHTS and CDR2 as YDEGEE. This chain's CDR3 is CASSLYDEQYF. In DNA form, the CDR3 reads TGTGCCAGCAGCTTGTATGACGAGCAGTACTTC. Supplemented by reference TRBV5-8 and TRBJ2-7, the full variable domain reads EAGVTQSPTHLIKTRGQQATLRCSPISGHTSVYWYQQALGLGLQFLLWYDEGEERNRGNFPPRFSGRQFPNYSSELNVNALELEDSALYLCASSLYDEQYFGPGTRLTVT.

The chain employs TRBV30 and TRBJ1-6, with TRBD1 as a possible D gene (5 bases). Germline CDR1 GTSNPN, CDR2 SVGIG (reference sequence). V lost 4 bases to trimming and J lost 0 bases, with 13 bases between them. CDR3 size: 16 residues. The CDR3, as DNA: TGTGCCTGGACCGGCCGGGGGAGCTCCTATAATTCACCCCTCCACTTT. Its protein product is CAWTGRGSSYNSPLHF.

This chain links TRBV7-9 with TRBJ1-4, with 7 bases matching TRBD1. The ends lost 0 bases at V and 7 bases at J; junction bases unmatched: 5. Germline-derived CDR1 and CDR2 are SEHNR and FQNEAQ (reference sequence). There are 15 residues in the CDR3. The DNA for the CDR3 is TGTGCCAGCAGCTTAGCGGGCAGGGGGGCTGAAAAACTGTTTTTT. This sequence encodes CASSLAGRGAEKLFF.

The chain links TRBV6-6 to TRBJ1-5, with a tentative D call TRBD1 (5 bases). CDR3 length: 13 amino acids. In germline, CDR1 is MNHNY, CDR2 SVGAGI (reference sequence). Trimming took 5 bases from V and 7 from J, leaving 12 bases between them. The CDR3 loop is CASSLQGTQPQHF. The CDR3 DNA sequence: TGTGCCAGCAGTCTCCAGGGAACGCAGCCCCAGCATTTT.

The V gene is TRBV5-5, the J gene TRBJ2-5, with D tentatively TRBD2 (5 bases). Germline V gene sequence: CDR1 SGHKS, CDR2 YYEKEE (reference sequence). The CDR3 has 14 amino acids. Trimming pared 4 bases from V and 2 bases from J, leaving 12 bases between. CDR3 sequence (DNA): TGTGCCAGCAGCCCCCCGGACTTGCAAGAGACCCAGTACTTC. Amino acid sequence: CASSPPDLQETQYF.

This chain joins TRBV30 and TRBJ2-1, with D hard to call. The length of the CDR3 is 13 residues. The germline V and J ends were trimmed by 4 bases and 2 bases, with 9 bases remaining between them. Germline loops: CDR1 GTSNPN, CDR2 SVGIG (reference sequence). CDR3 nucleotide sequence: TGTGCCTGGAATAGATCACCCTACAATGAGCAGTTCTTC. This encodes CAWNRSPYNEQFF.